The 9 T cell receptor beta chains reported below all come from one sample, sequenced in a study of T cell repertoires in cytomegalovirus infection. Antigens for these TCRs are unknown. TCRdb passed the reads through MiXCR, listing each CDR3 protein once. The sample shows roughly 120,000 distinct CDR3 sequences, 25% to 35% of them seen only once. The sequencing used CD8+ T cells from cultured PBMCs, collected from culture after CMV antigen stimulation. The receptors stem from a human donor in good health (CMV status not recorded). Some clones in this sample may be carry-over from other donors' samples.

This clonotype was observed a few times. A read error may produce the germline difference seen at one junction end. The CDR3 region has the DNA TGTGCCAGCAGCTTAGCTAGCGGGGGGCAGGGTTTGACCTTC. It yields the protein CASSLASGGQGLTF. The chain links TRBV11-3 to TRBJ2-1, with 11 bases identical to TRBD2. The germline CDR1 and CDR2 sequences are SGHNT and YENEEA. The CDR3 spans 14 residues. Full variable domain (remainder filled in from reference TRBV11-3 and TRBJ2-1): EAGVVQSPRYKIIEKKQPVAFWCNPISGHNTLYWYLQNLGQGPELLIRYENEEAVDDSQLPKDRFSAERLKGVDSTLKIQPAELGDSAVYLCASSLASGGQGLTFGPGTRLTVL.

The gene calls are TRBV11-1 and TRBJ1-1; possible D gene TRBD1, 6 bases. The CDR3 consists of 14 residues. The germline V gene encodes CDR1 SGHAT and CDR2 FQDESV (reference sequence). V lost 5 bases and J 1 base, leaving 11 bases between the germline ends. CDR3: CASSLLDRNTEAFF. In DNA, the CDR3 is TGTGCCAGCAGCCTTTTGGACAGGAACACTGAAGCTTTCTTT.

This clonotype was seen only a few times. The chain carries TRBV19 and TRBJ2-2, with 8 bases matching TRBD2. Germline loops: CDR1 LNHDA, CDR2 SQIVND (reference sequence). The V gene end was trimmed by 5 bases and the J gene end by 5 bases; junction bases not matched to a gene: 7. The CDR3 has 15 residues. The CDR3: CASSAGTRGTGELFF. The CDR3 nucleotides read TGTGCCAGTAGTGCCGGGACTAGGGGGACCGGGGAGCTGTTTTTT. The variable domain in full, completed from reference TRBV19 and TRBJ2-2, reads DGGITQSPKYLFRKEGQNVTLSCEQNLNHDAMYWYRQDPGQGLRLIYYSQIVNDFQKGDIAEGYSVSREKKESFPLTVTSAQKNPTAFYLCASSAGTRGTGELFFGEGSRLTVL.

This clonotype appeared a few times. DNA of the CDR3: TGTGCCAGCAGCTTAGAGGACAGGGATGAGGCTTTCTTT. Its protein product is CASSLEDRDEAFF. The J gene is TRBJ1-1, the V gene TRBV13; 8 bases are shared with TRBD1. Germline CDR1 reads PRHDT; CDR2 reads FYEKMQ (reference sequence). This CDR3 region has 13 residues. V gave up 1 base and J gave up 11 bases; unmatched junction bases: 6.

There are many counts of this clonotype. This chain links TRBV4-1 with TRBJ2-1, with D unresolved. Germline CDR1 reads MGHRA; CDR2 reads YSYEKL. The CDR3 extends over 12 amino acids. Deletions cut 0 bases from V and 6 bases from J, with 3 bases between. CDR3 sequence: CASSQELNEQFF. CDR3 bases: TGCGCCAGCAGCCAAGAGCTCAATGAGCAGTTCTTC.

The rearrangement uses TRBV11-3 and TRBJ1-6, with TRBD1 as a possible D gene (6 bases). Germline V gene data show CDR1 as SGHNT and CDR2 as YENEEA. V shed 4 bases and J shed 1 base, with 11 bases lying between them. This CDR3 comprises 16 residues. For the CDR3, the DNA is TGTGCCAGCAGCTCGGGGAGGGGGTCCTATAATTCACCCCTCCACTTT. This encodes CASSSGRGSYNSPLHF.

V is TRBV7-8 and J is TRBJ1-5; D might be TRBD1 (6 bases). The germline V gene has CDR1 SGHVS and CDR2 FQNEAQ. The V and J ends lost 3 bases and 0 bases respectively, with 18 bases between them. The CDR3 is 18 amino acids. In nucleotides, the CDR3 is TGTGCCAGCAGCTTGTATCACAGGGAGGAAGTTAGCAATCAGCCCCAGCATTTT. Translated: CASSLYHREEVSNQPQHF.

This clonotype was counted a few times. The J gene is TRBJ1-2, the V gene TRBV27; D unresolved. The CDR3 is 14 amino acids. Germline CDR1 reads MNHEY; CDR2 reads SMNVEV (reference sequence). V was trimmed by 6 bases and J by 3 bases, leaving 14 bases between them. CDR3 sequence reads: CASSGGVGHYGYTF. DNA of the CDR3: TGTGCCAGCAGCGGCGGTGTAGGGCACTATGGCTACACCTTC.

This chain uses TRBV20-1 with TRBJ2-3, with 8 positions matching TRBD1. Germline CDR1 reads DFQATT; CDR2 reads SNEGSKA (reference sequence). The CDR3 consists of 15 residues. The V gene end was trimmed by 4 bases and the J gene end by 4 bases; junction bases not matched to a gene: 10. CDR3 protein: CSAKSLDRVPDTQYF. CDR3 nucleotide sequence: TGCAGTGCTAAGTCCTTGGACAGGGTACCAGATACGCAGTATTTT.